Listed below are T cell receptor beta chains from one sample, sequenced in a study of blood T cell repertoires in COVID-19. This table comes from immunoSEQ multiplex PCR, and its TCRdb copy is limited to in-frame clones, with some not included. Of 210,000 or so clones in the sample, about 90% are singletons; the top ten hold approximately 3.7%. Sample: PBMCs or T cells enriched from blood (not recorded which). These receptors came from a woman in her 30s who had been exposed to COVID-19. The CDR3 runs from the conserved cysteine through the conserved F or W. The D gene is left open where the match is weak.

CDR3 protein,J gene,D gene,V gene
CASSPRLAGLTGELFF,TRBJ2-2,TRBD2,TRBV28
CASSFPVAGGPTDTQYF,TRBJ2-3,TRBD2,TRBV7-8
CAISPPLTGTNTEAFF,TRBJ1-1,TRBD1,TRBV10-3
CAWGRNTEAFF,TRBJ1-1,.,TRBV30
CASSRDRGETQYF,TRBJ2-5,TRBD1,TRBV23-1
CASSQEDRVMNTEAFF,TRBJ1-1,TRBD1,TRBV4-2
CASSLQIGELFF,TRBJ2-2,.,TRBV12-3/TRBV12-4
CASSLGNYSYNEQFF,TRBJ2-1,.,TRBV5-6
CASSRDFAGEETQYF,TRBJ2-5,.,TRBV11-2
CATMRGGEQYF,TRBJ2-7,TRBD2,TRBV6-5
CASSQDGLAGGEETQYF,TRBJ2-5,TRBD2,TRBV4-2